What follows is one T cell receptor beta chain and its context. The same CDR3 is also encoded by other DNA sequences in this sample. Data came from immunoSEQ multiplex PCR; TCRdb stores just in-frame clones and leaves some out. The data show hundreds of thousands of clones, 85% to 90% seen once. This specimen comes from a study of blood T cell repertoires in COVID-19. Study background: Nucleic acid was either cDNA or gDNA, and it came from T cells, B-cell-depleted T cells, or PBMCs.

Enrollment of patients from Seattle took place during active infection, with longitudinal follow-up. CDR3 length: 13 residues. Germline CDR1 reads MNHEY; CDR2 reads SVGAGI. V shed 5 bases and J shed 7 bases, with 12 bases lying between them. The sequenced sample consisted of peripheral blood. The rearrangement uses TRBV6-5 and TRBJ1-5; tentatively, D is TRBD1 (6 bases). This receptor was obtained from a man between 18 and 29 years old with COVID-19, enrolled during active disease. Here the CDR3 reads CASSPTGYQPQHF. The CDR3 bases are TGTGCCAGCAGTCCTACAGGGTACCAGCCCCAGCATTTT.